One sample yielded the 3 T cell receptor beta chains listed below, sequenced in a study of blood T cell repertoires in COVID-19. Produced via immunoSEQ multiplex PCR; TCRdb's table is partial and in-frame only. The sample lists about 110,000 clones, roughly 80% seen once, with about 15% in the top ten. The sample taken for sequencing was peripheral blood. The receptor source for this set is a woman in her sixties with acute or convalescent COVID-19.

The chain couples TRBV28 to TRBJ2-5, with 8 bases fitting TRBD1. CDR3 length: 15 amino acids. V lost 2 bases and J lost 2; bases outside the gene matches: 4. The germline gives CDR1 MDHEN, CDR2 SYDVKM. Written as DNA, the CDR3 is TGTGCCAGCAGTTTACGAACAGGGGGACAAGAGACCCAGTACTTC. Translated: CASSLRTGGQETQYF.

V and J are TRBV4-3 and TRBJ1-3, with TRBD1 identical over 10 bases. With V trimmed by 0 bases and J by 2 bases, 4 bases remained unmatched. This CDR3 comprises 17 residues. Germline V gene data show CDR1 as LGHNA and CDR2 as YSLEER. CDR3 bases: TGCGCCAGCAGCCAAGATTGGGACAGGGGTCCTGGAAACACCATATATTTT. It codes for CASSQDWDRGPGNTIYF.

The chain couples TRBV6-5 to TRBJ1-1; D is unclear. This CDR3 has 13 amino acids. V lost 6 bases and J 6 bases, leaving 14 bases between the germline ends. From germline, CDR1 is MNHEY and CDR2 SVGAGI. The CDR3 nucleotides read TGTGCCAGCAGACACCCCCCGGGTTCTGAAGCTTTCTTT. Encoded protein: CASRHPPGSEAFF.